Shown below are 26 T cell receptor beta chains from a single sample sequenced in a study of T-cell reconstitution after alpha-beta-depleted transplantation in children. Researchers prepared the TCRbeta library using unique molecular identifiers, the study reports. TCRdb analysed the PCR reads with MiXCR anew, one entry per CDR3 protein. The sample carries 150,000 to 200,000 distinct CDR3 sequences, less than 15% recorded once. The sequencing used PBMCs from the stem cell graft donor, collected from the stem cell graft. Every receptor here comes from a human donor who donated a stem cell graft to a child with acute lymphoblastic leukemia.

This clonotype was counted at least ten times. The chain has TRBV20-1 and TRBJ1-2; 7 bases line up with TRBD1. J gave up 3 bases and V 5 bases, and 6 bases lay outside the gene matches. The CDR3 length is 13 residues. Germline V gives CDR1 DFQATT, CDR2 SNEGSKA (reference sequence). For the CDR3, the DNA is TGCAGTGCTTTAAGGGACAGCTACTATGGCTACACCTTC. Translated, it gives CSALRDSYYGYTF.

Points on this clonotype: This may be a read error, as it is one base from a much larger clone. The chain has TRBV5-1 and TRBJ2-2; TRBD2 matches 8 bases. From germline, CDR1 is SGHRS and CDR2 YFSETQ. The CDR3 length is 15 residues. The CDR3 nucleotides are TGCACCACCTCTTTCGGGGGGGATAACACCGGGGAGCTGTTTTTT. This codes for CTTSFGGDNTGELFF.

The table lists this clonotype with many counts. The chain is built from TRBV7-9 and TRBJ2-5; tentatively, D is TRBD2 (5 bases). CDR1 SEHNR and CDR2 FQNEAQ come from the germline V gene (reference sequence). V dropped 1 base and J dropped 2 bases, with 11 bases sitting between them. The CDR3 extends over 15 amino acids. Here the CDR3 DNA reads TGTGCCAGCAGCTTAGTCCCTAGCAGACAAGAGACCCAGTACTTC. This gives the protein CASSLVPSRQETQYF. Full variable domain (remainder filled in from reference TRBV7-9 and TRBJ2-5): DTGVSQNPRHKITKRGQNVTFRCDPISEHNRLYWYRQTLGQGPEFLTYFQNEAQLEKSRLLSDRFSAERPKGSFSTLEIQRTEQGDSAMYLCASSLVPSRQETQYFGPGTRLLVL.

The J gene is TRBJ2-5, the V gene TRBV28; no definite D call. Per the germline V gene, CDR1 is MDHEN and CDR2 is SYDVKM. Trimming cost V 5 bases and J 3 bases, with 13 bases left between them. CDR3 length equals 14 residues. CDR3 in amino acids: CASSKGTRKETQYF. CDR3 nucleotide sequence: TGTGCCAGCAGTAAGGGAACGCGAAAAGAGACCCAGTACTTC.

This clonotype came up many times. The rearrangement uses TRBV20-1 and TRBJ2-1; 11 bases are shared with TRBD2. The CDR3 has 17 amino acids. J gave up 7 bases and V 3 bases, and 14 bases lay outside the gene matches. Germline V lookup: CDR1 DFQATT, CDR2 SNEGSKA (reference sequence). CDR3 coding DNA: TGCAGTGCTAGTCTAGCGGGAGGTGGATTAGGTTTGAATGAGCAGTTCTTC. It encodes CSASLAGGGLGLNEQFF.

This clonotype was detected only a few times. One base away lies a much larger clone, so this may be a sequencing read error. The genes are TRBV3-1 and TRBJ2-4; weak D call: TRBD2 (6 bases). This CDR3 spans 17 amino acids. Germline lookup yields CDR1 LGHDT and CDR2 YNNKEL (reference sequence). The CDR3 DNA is TGTGCCAGCAGCCAAGATTTTGCGGGGCTAGCCAAAAACAGTCAGTACTTC. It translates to CASSQDFAGLAKNSQYF.

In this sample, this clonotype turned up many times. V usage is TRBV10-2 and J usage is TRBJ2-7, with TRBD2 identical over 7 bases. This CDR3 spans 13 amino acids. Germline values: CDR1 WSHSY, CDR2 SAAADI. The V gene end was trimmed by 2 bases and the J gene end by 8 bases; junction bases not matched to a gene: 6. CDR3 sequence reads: CASSERAGVKQYF. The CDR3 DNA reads TGCGCCAGCAGTGAGCGCGCGGGAGTCAAGCAGTACTTC.

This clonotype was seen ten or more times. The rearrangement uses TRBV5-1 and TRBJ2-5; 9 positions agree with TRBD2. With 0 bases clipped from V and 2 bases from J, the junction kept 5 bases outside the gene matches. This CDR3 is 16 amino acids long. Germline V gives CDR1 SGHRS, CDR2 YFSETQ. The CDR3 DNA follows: TGCGCCAGCAGCTTGGCCGGAAGCGGGGGGCAAGAGACCCAGTACTTC. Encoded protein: CASSLAGSGGQETQYF.

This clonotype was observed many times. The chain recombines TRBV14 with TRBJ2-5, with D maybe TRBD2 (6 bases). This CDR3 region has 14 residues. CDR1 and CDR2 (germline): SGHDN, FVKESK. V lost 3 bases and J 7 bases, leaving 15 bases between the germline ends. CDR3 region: CASSQLGLVGTQYF. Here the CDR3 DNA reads TGTGCCAGCAGCCAGCTGGGACTTGTTGGGACCCAGTACTTC.

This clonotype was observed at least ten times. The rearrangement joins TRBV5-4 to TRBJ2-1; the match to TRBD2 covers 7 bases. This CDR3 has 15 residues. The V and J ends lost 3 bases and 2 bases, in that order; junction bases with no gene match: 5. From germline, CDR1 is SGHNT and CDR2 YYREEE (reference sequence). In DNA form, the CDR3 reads TGTGCCAGCAGCTGGGAGCGGGGCCCCTACAATGAGCAGTTCTTC. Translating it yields CASSWERGPYNEQFF.

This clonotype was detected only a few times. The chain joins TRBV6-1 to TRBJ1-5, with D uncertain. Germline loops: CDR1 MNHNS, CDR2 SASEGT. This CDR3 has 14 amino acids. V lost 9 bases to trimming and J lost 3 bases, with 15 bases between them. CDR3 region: CASSTQKANQPQHF. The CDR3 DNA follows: TGTGCCAGTTCGACACAGAAGGCCAATCAGCCCCAGCATTTT.

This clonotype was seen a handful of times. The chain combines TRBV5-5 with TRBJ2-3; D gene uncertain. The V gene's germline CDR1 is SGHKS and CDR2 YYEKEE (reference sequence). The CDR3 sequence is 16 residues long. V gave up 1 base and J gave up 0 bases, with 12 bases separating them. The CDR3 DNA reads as TGTGCCAGCAGCTTGCCTCTGGATCCTAGCACAGATACGCAGTATTTT. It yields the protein CASSLPLDPSTDTQYF. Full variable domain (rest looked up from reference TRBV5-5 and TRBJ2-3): DAGVTQSPTHLIKTRGQQVTLRCSPISGHKSVSWYQQVLGQGPQFIFQYYEKEERGRGNFPDRFSARQFPNYSSELNVNALLLGDSALYLCASSLPLDPSTDTQYFGPGTRLTVL.

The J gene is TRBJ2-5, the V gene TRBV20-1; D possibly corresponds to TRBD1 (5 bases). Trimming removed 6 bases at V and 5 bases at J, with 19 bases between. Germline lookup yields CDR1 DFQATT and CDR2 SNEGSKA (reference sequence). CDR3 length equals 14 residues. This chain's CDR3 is CSAVKQGLRETQYF. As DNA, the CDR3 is TGCAGTGCCGTTAAGCAGGGTCTGAGGGAGACCCAGTACTTC.

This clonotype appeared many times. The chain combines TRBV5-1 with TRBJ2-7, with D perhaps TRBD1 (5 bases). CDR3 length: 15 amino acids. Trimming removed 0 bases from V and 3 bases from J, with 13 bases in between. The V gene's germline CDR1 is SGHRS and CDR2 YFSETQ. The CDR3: CASSLEGVWGYEQYF. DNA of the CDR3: TGCGCCAGCAGCTTGGAAGGGGTTTGGGGCTACGAGCAGTACTTC.

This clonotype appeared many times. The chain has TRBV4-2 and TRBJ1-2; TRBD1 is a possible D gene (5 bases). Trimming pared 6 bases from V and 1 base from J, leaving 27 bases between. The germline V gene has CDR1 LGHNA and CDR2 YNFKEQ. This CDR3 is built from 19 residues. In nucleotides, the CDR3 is TGTGCCAGCAGTATGGACTTGGGACTCGGGATCCATGTTAACTATGGCTACACCTTC. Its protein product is CASSMDLGLGIHVNYGYTF.

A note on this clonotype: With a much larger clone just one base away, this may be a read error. The CDR3 reads CASSSTGTLQETKYF. The CDR3 coding sequence is TGTGCCAGCAGTTCAACCGGGACGCTACAAGAGACCAAGTACTTC. The V call is TRBV27, the J call TRBJ2-5; D might be TRBD1 or TRBD2, each matching 5 bases. Per the germline V gene, CDR1 is MNHEY and CDR2 is SMNVEV (reference sequence). CDR3 length equals 15 residues.

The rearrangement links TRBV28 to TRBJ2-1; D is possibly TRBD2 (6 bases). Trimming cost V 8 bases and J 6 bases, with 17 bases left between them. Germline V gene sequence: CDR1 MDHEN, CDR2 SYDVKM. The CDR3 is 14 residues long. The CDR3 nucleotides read TGTGCCAGCTTTGGGGAGGTAGCGGCCAATGAGCAGTTCTTC. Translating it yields CASFGEVAANEQFF.

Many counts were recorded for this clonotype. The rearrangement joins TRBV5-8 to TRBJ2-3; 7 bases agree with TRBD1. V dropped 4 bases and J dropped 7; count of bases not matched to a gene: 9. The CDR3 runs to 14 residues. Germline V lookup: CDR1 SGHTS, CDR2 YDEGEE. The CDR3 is CASSQRSTGNTQYF. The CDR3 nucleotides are TGTGCCAGCAGCCAGCGATCGACAGGGAATACGCAGTATTTT.

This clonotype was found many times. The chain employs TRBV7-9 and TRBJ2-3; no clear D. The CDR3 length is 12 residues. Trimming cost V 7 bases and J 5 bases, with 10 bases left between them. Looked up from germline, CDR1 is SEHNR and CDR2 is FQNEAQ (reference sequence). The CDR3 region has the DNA TGTGCCAGCACCCTACGAGGAGATACGCAGTATTTT. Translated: CASTLRGDTQYF. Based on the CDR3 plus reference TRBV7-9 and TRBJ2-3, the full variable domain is DTGVSQNPRHKITKRGQNVTFRCDPISEHNRLYWYRQTLGQGPEFLTYFQNEAQLEKSRLLSDRFSAERPKGSFSTLEIQRTEQGDSAMYLCASTLRGDTQYFGPGTRLTVL.

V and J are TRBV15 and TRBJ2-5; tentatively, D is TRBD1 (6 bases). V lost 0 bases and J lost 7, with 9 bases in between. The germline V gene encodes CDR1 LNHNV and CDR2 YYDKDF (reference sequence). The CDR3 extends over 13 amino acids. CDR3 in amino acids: CATSRDPGATQYF. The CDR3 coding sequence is TGTGCCACCAGCAGAGATCCAGGGGCGACCCAGTACTTC.

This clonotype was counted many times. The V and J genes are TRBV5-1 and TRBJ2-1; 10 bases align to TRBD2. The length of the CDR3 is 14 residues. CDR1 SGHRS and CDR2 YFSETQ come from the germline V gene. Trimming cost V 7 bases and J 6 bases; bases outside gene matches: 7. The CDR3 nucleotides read TGCGCCAGCTGCGTGGCTAGCGGGAGCAATGAGCAGTTCTTC. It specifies CASCVASGSNEQFF.

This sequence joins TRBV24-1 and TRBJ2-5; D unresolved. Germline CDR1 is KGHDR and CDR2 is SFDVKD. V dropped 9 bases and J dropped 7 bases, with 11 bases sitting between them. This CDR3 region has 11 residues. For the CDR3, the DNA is TGTGCCACCCGTTTAGGGCGGACCCAGTACTTC. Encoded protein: CATRLGRTQYF.

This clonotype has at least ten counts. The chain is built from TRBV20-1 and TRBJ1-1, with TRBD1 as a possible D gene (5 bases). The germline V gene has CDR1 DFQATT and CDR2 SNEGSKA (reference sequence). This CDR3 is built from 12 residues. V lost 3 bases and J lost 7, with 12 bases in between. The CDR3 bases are TGCAGTGCTAGTGGGGGTGGGAATGAAGCTTTCTTT. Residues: CSASGGGNEAFF.

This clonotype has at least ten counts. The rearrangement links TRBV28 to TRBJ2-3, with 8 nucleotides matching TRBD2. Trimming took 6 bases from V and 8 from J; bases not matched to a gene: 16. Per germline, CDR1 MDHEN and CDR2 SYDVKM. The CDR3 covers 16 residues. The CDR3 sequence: CASRGIGTRGEGTQYF. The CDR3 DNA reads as TGTGCCAGCAGAGGAATAGGGACTAGAGGTGAGGGTACGCAGTATTTT.

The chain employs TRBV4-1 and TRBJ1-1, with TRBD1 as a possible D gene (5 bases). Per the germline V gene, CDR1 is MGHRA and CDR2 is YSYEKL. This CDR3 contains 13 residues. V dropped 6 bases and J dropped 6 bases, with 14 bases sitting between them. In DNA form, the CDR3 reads TGCGCCAGCAGGGCAGGGTCTGGTGCTGAAGCTTTCTTT. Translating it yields CASRAGSGAEAFF.

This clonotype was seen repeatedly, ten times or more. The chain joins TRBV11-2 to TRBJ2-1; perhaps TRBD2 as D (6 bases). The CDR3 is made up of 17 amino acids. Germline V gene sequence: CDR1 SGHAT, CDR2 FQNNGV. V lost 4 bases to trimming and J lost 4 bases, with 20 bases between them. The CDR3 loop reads CASSSRIPGEWYNEQFF. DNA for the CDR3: TGTGCCAGCAGCTCCCGCATTCCGGGAGAGTGGTACAATGAGCAGTTCTTC.